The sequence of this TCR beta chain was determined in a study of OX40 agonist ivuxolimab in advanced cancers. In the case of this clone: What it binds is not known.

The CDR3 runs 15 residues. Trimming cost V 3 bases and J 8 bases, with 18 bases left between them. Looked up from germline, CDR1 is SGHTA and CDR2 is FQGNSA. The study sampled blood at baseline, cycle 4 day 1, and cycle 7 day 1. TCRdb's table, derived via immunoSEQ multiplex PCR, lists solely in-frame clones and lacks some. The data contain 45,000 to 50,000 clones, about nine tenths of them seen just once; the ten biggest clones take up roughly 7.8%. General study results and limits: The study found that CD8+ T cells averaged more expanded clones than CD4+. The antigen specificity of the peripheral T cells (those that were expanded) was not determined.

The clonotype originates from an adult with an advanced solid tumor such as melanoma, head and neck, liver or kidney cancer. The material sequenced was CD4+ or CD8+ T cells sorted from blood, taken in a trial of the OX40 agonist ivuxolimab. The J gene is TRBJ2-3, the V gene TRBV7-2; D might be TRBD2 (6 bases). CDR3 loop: CASSLNRARGGTQYF. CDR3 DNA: TGTGCCAGCAGCTTGAACCGGGCGCGGGGTGGTACGCAGTATTTT.